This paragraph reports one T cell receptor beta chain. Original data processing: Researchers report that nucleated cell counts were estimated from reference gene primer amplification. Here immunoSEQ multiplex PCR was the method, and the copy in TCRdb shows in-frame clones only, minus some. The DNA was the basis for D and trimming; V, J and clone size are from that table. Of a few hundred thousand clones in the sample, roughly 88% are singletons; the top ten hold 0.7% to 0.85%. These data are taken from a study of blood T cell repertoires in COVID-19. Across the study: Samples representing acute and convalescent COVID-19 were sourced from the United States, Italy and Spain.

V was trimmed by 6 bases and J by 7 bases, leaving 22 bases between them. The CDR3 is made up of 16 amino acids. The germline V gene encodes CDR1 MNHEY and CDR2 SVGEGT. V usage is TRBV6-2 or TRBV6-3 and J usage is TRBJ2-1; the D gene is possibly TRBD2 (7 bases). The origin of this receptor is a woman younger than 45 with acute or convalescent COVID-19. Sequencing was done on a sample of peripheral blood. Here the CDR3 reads CASSVLGGAEGNEQFF. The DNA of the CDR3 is TGTGCCAGCAGCGTCCTAGGGGGGGCTGAGGGGAATGAGCAGTTCTTC.